These T cell receptor beta chains were read from a single sample in a study of graft-versus-host responses after intestinal transplantation. These receptors have no identified antigens. The table came from immunoSEQ multiplex PCR; TCRdb's copy has only in-frame clones and leaves some out. The sample lists fewer than 90,000 clones; about 95% were seen once. Sequencing used unstimulated CD4+ T cells sorted from spleen or lymph node cells, obtained before transplant. The receptors come from a human donor who was the organ donor for an intestinal transplant. The CDR3 runs from the conserved cysteine through the conserved F or W. The D gene is left open where the match is weak. The listing skips clone size in some rows; elsewhere it reads once, few, many or a size class.

TGTGCCAGCAGCCCTCTGGGGACAGGGGCCCCCGGATTATCTGATACGCAGTATTTT	CASSPLGTGAPGLSDTQYF	TRBD1	TRBJ2-3	TRBV7-8	.
TGTGCCAGCAGCTTAAACGGGGGCCACTCCTACGAGCAGTACTTC	CASSLNGGHSYEQYF	.	TRBJ2-7	TRBV11-3	.
TGCGCCAGTCCCAAAGAGGGCATGGTATATATGCAGGAAGCCTCCTACAATGAGCAGTTCTTC	CASPKEGMVYMQEASYNEQFF	.	TRBJ2-1	TRBV23-1	.
TGTGCCAGCAGCGGACAGGGCAATGAGCAGTTCTTC	CASSGQGNEQFF	TRBD1	TRBJ2-1	TRBV5-4	.
TGTGCCAGCAGTACCCCGGAGAGGGGATATAATTCACCCCTCCACTTT	CASSTPERGYNSPLHF	.	TRBJ1-6	TRBV27	.
TGCAGCGTACAACAGGGGGCTTTTGGGGTTTTGAACACTGAAGCTTTCTTT	CSVQQGAFGVLNTEAFF	TRBD1	TRBJ1-1	TRBV29-1	.
TGTGCCAGCAGCTTTCCTTATAATTCACCCCTCCACTTT	CASSFPYNSPLHF	.	TRBJ1-6	TRBV5-6	.
TGTGCCAGCACCTCATCTAAGGAGCAGTACTTC	CASTSSKEQYF	.	TRBJ2-7	TRBV7-9	.
TGTGCCAGCAGCTTAGTTTCCGGGGACTATGGCTACACCTTC	CASSLVSGDYGYTF	.	TRBJ1-2	TRBV11-2	.
TGCAGCACTCGAGGCATGGGGGTGGCAGATACGCAGTATTTT	CSTRGMGVADTQYF	.	TRBJ2-3	TRBV29-1	once
TGCGCCAGCAGCTTGGGCAGGGGTGATGAAAAACTGTTTTTT	CASSLGRGDEKLFF	.	TRBJ1-4	TRBV5-1	.
TGTGCCATCAGTGAGGATCCAGGTCCCTATGGCTACACCTTC	CAISEDPGPYGYTF	.	TRBJ1-2	TRBV10-3	.
TGTGCCAGCAGCGTAGTTGGTGGCTATGGCTACACCTTC	CASSVVGGYGYTF	.	TRBJ1-2	TRBV9	.
TGTGCCAGCTCACCCCTCGACATCTCTGGGGCCAACGTCCTGACTTTC	CASSPLDISGANVLTF	.	TRBJ2-6	TRBV18	.
TGTGCCAGCAGTTACGAGATGATCTATTCACCCCTCCACTTT	CASSYEMIYSPLHF	.	TRBJ1-6	TRBV6-5	once
TGTGCCAGCAGCTTAGACGGGGCCCTCAACGTCCTGACTTTC	CASSLDGALNVLTF	.	TRBJ2-6	TRBV5-5	.
TGCAGTGCTAACAGGGACGAAAAACTGTTTTTT	CSANRDEKLFF	.	TRBJ1-4	TRBV20-1	once
TGCGCCAGCAGTAGGGGCGCCGGGGAGCTGTTTTTT	CASSRGAGELFF	.	TRBJ2-2	TRBV5-1	.
TGTGCCAGCAGCCAAGTCGCAGGGCAACTCTATGGCTACACCTTC	CASSQVAGQLYGYTF	.	TRBJ1-2	TRBV4-2	.
TGTGCCAGCAGCTTTTTTACAGGGTCAAACCTGGGTCGGGAGGCTTTCTTT	CASSFFTGSNLGREAFF	.	TRBJ1-1	TRBV7-2	.
TGTGCCAGCAGTTGGGACAGGTCGAACACCGGGGAGCTGTTTTTT	CASSWDRSNTGELFF	TRBD1	TRBJ2-2	TRBV5-4	.
TGCGCCAGCAGCCAAGATTTAGGCGGGATTGCTTCCTACGAGCAGTACTTC	CASSQDLGGIASYEQYF	.	TRBJ2-7	TRBV4-3	.
TGTGCCATGTCGACAGGATCAGACCTGGAGCAGTACTTC	CAMSTGSDLEQYF	.	TRBJ2-7	TRBV10-3	.
TGCGCCAGCAGCTTGGACAGGGGAGACACAGATACGCAGTATTTT	CASSLDRGDTDTQYF	TRBD1	TRBJ2-3	TRBV5-1	once